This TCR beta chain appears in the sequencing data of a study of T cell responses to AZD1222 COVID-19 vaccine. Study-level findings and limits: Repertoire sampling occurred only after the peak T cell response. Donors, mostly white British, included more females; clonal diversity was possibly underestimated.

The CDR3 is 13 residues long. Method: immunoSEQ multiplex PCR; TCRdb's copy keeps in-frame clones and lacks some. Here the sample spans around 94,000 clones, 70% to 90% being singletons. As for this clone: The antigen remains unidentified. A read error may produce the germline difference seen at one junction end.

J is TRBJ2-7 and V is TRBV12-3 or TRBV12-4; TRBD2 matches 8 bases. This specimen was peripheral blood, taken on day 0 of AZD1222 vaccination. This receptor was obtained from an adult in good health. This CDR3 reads CASSLAGPYEQYF. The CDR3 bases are TGTGCCAGCAGCTTAGCGGGACCCTACGAGCAGTACTTC.